The T cell receptor (beta chain) under discussion was sequenced for a study of identical twins. In germline, CDR1 is MGHRA, CDR2 YSYEKL. The CDR3 has 19 amino acids. Germline trimming cut 3 bases from V and 7 bases from J; bases unmatched to any gene: 20. Healthy Caucasians alone served as donors. Points from the study as a whole: Beta out-of-frame sequences showed weaker excess sharing between twins.

Regarding this clonotype: Antigen: not known.

Carrying unique molecular identifiers, the cDNA also gained a universal primer site through template switching. TCRdb redid the calling of the 5' RACE reads with MiXCR, one entry per CDR3 protein. The data show some 440,000 distinct CDR3 sequences, with 20% to 25% seen just once and 2.9% held by the top ten. A further study also used this sample, focusing on T cells expressing NK-cell markers. That source notes: Also leading the CD3+CD56-NKG2C+ fraction in a few donors were these clonotypes.

J is TRBJ2-5 and V is TRBV4-1, with TRBD2 matching over 10 bases. Sequenced material: CD4+ T cells sorted from blood. The TCR sequence derives from a young woman in good health. This CDR3 is CASSHPGTGTSEVRRTQYF. DNA of the CDR3: TGCGCCAGCAGCCACCCCGGTACCGGGACTAGCGAGGTCAGGAGGACCCAGTACTTC.